This T cell receptor beta chain is drawn from a study of blood T cell repertoires in COVID-19. Overall study: Acute and convalescent COVID-19 samples came from the United States, Italy and Spain.

The CDR3 is 12 amino acids. The ends lost 9 bases at V and 8 bases at J; junction bases unmatched: 6. Those who participated ranged in age from about 18 to 89 years and resided in about two dozen US areas. Profiling relied on immunoSEQ multiplex PCR, and the TCRdb table lists in-frame clones only, not all of them. The table includes about 240,000 clones, more than 75% detected once. The specimen was PBMCs or T cells enriched from blood (not recorded which). The receptor was derived from a woman aged 40 to 50 with acute COVID-19. The chain employs TRBV12-3 or TRBV12-4 and TRBJ2-1; 8 nucleotides align to TRBD2. This CDR3 is CASASGSYEQFF. CDR3 DNA sequence: TGTGCCAGTGCCAGCGGGAGCTATGAGCAGTTCTTC.